This entry features one T cell receptor (beta chain) sequence. This clone was seen only once. The specificity of this receptor is unknown. Per-base qualities were not stored, and no clone one base away is much larger. This specimen belongs to a study of blood T cell repertoires in COVID-19 (dated by TCRdb to the early 2020s). Broadly, across the study: Samples covering the acute and convalescent phases of COVID-19 were provided by collaborators in the United States, Italy and Spain. The material from the prospective study consisted of cDNA or gDNA derived from T cells, B-cell-depleted T cells, or PBMCs. Deeply sampled blood TCRbeta repertoires from subjects exposed to, actively infected with, or recovered from COVID-19 were included in the dataset. A freely available public database, intended as a resource for researchers studying the immune response to SARS-CoV-2, is where the repertoires were released. The samples were drawn from two sources: the first 160 participants of the ongoing ImmuneRACE study, and over 950 subjects contributed by 6 global collaborators. A de-identified subject ID, COVID-19 status, age in years and sex were almost always included in the sample metadata. HLA class I and class II types, where available, came from metadata supplied by the sample provider rather than from assay-based typing.

Participants in the prospective study were aged roughly 18 to 100 years, lived in more than 20 United States geographic areas, and enrolled through a virtual design. Cohort assignment in the prospective study relied on participant-reported clinical history from a screening survey and a study questionnaire. For ImmuneRACE Cohort 3, a participant was defined as recovered based on two consecutive negative NP/OP PCR tests, clearance by a healthcare professional, or resolution of symptoms. In the prospective study, mobile phlebotomists collected whole blood, serum and a nasopharyngeal or oropharyngeal swab from each participant. Prospective study participants could optionally give additional blood draws and questionnaires over an approximately 2-month period. Blood samples from the prospective study were shipped frozen or at room temperature prior to DNA extraction. TCRbeta CDR3 regions were amplified from genomic DNA by means of the immunoSEQ Assay, a bias-controlled multiplex PCR. In the authors' own workflow: Nucleated cell counts per sample were estimated from amplification of reference gene primers within the assay. To quantify the absolute abundance of each unique TCRbeta CDR3 rearrangement, sequence reads were collapsed and filtered. Productive Simpson clonality was computed per sample as the square root of Simpson's diversity index over productive rearrangements. In its TCRdb copy, this immuneACCESS table keeps in-frame sequences only and misses some clones. Where compared with another copy, unresolved V genes explain less than half of these, and the others have no known cause. Clonal size and the V and J genes are those of that table, whereas D and trimming came from the DNA. This sample gives approximately 300,000 clones in total; around 86% of them show up just once. The ten largest clones add up to 4.5% to 6.5% of the sample.

Points the paper makes about the study in general: The amount of clinical and demographic metadata varied by source and participant and was provided uncurated.

The CDR3 sequence holds 15 residues, the cysteine and phenylalanine included. Only the CDR3 DNA is retained, 45 bases long and in frame from the first base. The germline ends are 15 bases apart after V is trimmed by 2 bases and J by 7 bases. CDR1 and CDR2 are read off the germline V gene (reference sequence) as LNHDA and SQIVND. The V gene is TRBV19 and the J gene is TRBJ1-5; TRBD1 is a weak D gene call, 5 bases matching. This receptor was obtained from a man in his fifties or sixties who had recovered from COVID-19. Sequencing used PBMCs or T cells enriched from blood (not recorded which). CDR3 region: CASSIYRGVGQPQHF. Here is the DNA: TGTGCCAGTAGTATATATCGGGGGGTAGGCCAGCCCCAGCATTTT.